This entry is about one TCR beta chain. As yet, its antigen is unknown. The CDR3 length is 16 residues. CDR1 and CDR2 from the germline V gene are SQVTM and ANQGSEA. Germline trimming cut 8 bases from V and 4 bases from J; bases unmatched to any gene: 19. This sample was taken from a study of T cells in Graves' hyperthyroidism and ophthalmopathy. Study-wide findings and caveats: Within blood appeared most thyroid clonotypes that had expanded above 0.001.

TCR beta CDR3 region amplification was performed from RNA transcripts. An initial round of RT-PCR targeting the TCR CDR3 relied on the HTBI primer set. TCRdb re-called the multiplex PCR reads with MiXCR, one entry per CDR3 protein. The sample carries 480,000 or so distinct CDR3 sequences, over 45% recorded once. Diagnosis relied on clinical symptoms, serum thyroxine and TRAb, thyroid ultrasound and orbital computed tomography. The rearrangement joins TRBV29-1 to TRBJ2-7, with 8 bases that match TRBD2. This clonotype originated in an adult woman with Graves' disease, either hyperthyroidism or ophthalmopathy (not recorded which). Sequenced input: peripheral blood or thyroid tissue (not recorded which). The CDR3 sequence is CSPQVGLTSAQYEQYF. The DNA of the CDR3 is TGCAGCCCACAAGTGGGACTGACTAGCGCCCAGTACGAGCAGTACTTC.